Below, one T cell receptor beta chain is given with its context. The ends lost 6 bases at V and 7 bases at J; junction bases unmatched: 14. Germline CDR1 reads LNHDA; CDR2 reads SQIVND (reference sequence). There are 16 residues in the CDR3. This table comes from immunoSEQ multiplex PCR, and its TCRdb copy is limited to in-frame clones, with some not included. Here the sample spans around 46,000 clones, more than 70% being singletons. The sample is drawn from a study of T cells in tumors after PD-1 blockade. Genomic DNA template from tumor biopsies or peripheral blood, roughly 600 ng to 6,500 ng input.

The V and J genes are TRBV19 and TRBJ1-5; 8 bases are a match to TRBD1. The sequence was collected from a human donor with basal cell carcinoma. The starting material was PBMCs, obtained before anti-PD-1 treatment. DNA for the CDR3: TGTGCCAGTAGCTTTACCTCGGACAGGGTAGGACAGCCCCAGCATTTT. It yields the protein CASSFTSDRVGQPQHF.